This entry lists 20 T cell receptor beta chains sequenced from one sample in a study of blood T cells in healthy people across ages. Combining a sample-barcoded 5' primer with a J-beta primer mix, a second PCR ran for roughly 6 to 11 cycles. Each CDR3 protein is one row after TCRdb ran MiXCR on the 5' RACE reads. The data hold 850,000 to 1,100,000 distinct CDR3 sequences, with 35% to 45% observed a single time. Sequencing was performed on blood. These receptors were taken from a man aged 18-30 years in good health.

This clonotype occurred once. The V call is TRBV7-2, the J call TRBJ2-7; 12 positions agree with TRBD2. The J call is doubtful: the DNA matches TRBJ2-5 better. The germline CDR1 and CDR2 sequences are SGHTA and FQGNSA. The CDR3 consists of 16 residues. Here the CDR3 reads CASRPQLAGGRETQYF. The CDR3 coding sequence is TGTGCCAGCAGACCACAACTAGCGGGGGGTAGGGAGACCCAGTACTTC.

This chain links TRBV6-5 with TRBJ2-3; D unclear. The CDR3 loop spans 12 amino acids. Trimming shortened V by 8 bases and J by 4 bases, and 10 bases separated the two germline ends. The V gene's germline CDR1 is MNHEY and CDR2 SVGAGI. DNA of the CDR3: TGTGCCAGCGGCACCTCCGCAGATACGCAGTATTTT. Translation gives CASGTSADTQYF.

The chain couples TRBV6-5 to TRBJ1-1; 9 bases fit TRBD1. The V and J ends lost 2 bases and 2 bases, in that order; junction bases with no gene match: 9. The length of the CDR3 is 17 residues. CDR1 MNHEY and CDR2 SVGAGI come from the germline V gene. CDR3 region: CASSYTWTGDGNTEAFF. CDR3 in DNA: TGTGCCAGCAGTTACACCTGGACAGGGGACGGTAACACTGAAGCTTTCTTT.

This chain connects TRBV20-1 to TRBJ1-6; D remains ambiguous. The CDR3 has 16 amino acids. V lost 6 bases and J 0 bases, leaving 15 bases between the germline ends. Per germline, CDR1 DFQATT and CDR2 SNEGSKA (reference sequence). CDR3 protein: CSASPGTLSYNSPLHF. CDR3 nucleotide sequence: TGCAGTGCGAGTCCGGGAACCCTCTCCTATAATTCACCCCTCCACTTT.

There are a few counts of this clonotype. V and J are TRBV28 and TRBJ1-2; D uncertain. With 5 bases removed from V and 1 base from J, the gap between germline ends came to 14 bases. Germline V gene sequence: CDR1 MDHEN, CDR2 SYDVKM. The CDR3 runs to 15 residues. CDR3 amino acids: CASSPPERNNYGYTF. The DNA for the CDR3 is TGTGCCAGCAGTCCCCCGGAGAGGAATAACTATGGCTACACCTTC.

V is TRBV20-1 and J is TRBJ2-7; the D is unclear. The CDR3 covers 16 residues. Looked up from germline, CDR1 is DFQATT and CDR2 is SNEGSKA (reference sequence). Trimming pared 3 bases from V and 0 bases from J, leaving 18 bases between. In DNA, the CDR3 is TGCAGTGCTAGCCCCTCGGAAACGTTCAGCTCCTACGAGCAGTACTTC. Protein sequence: CSASPSETFSSYEQYF.

Of note for this clonotype: This CDR3 is missing its conserved last phenylalanine or tryptophan, likely due to a read error. The chain is built from TRBV20-1 and TRBJ1-2; TRBD1 matches 8 bases. Germline V gene lookup returns CDR1 DFQATT and CDR2 SNEGSKA (reference sequence). This CDR3 has 14 amino acids. V gave up 6 bases and J gave up 8 bases; unmatched junction bases: 14. This CDR3 is CSADGTGGYGGYTS. CDR3 DNA sequence: TGCAGTGCCGACGGGACAGGAGGTTACGGGGGCTACACCTCC.

As for this clonotype: Given a much more abundant clone one base away, this may be a read error. The chain couples TRBV20-1 to TRBJ2-1; D perhaps matches TRBD1 (6 bases). The germline V gene encodes CDR1 DFQATT and CDR2 SNEGSKA (reference sequence). Between the trimmed V and J ends, which lost 5 bases and 13 bases, there was a span of 15 bases. The length of the CDR3 is 11 residues. The CDR3 coding sequence is TGCAGTGCTTTACAGGGACGGGCTCAGTTCTTC. It specifies CSALQGRAQFF.

At least ten counts were recorded for this clonotype. The chain has TRBV6-5 and TRBJ2-1, with 7 positions matching TRBD1. The CDR3 loop spans 16 amino acids. J lost 2 bases, V lost 0 bases, and 4 bases had no gene match. The germline V gene has CDR1 MNHEY and CDR2 SVGAGI. The CDR3 protein is CASSYSGTVTYNEQFF. Here the CDR3 DNA reads TGTGCCAGCAGTTACTCGGGGACAGTTACCTACAATGAGCAGTTCTTC.

This clonotype appeared many times. The chain is built from TRBV20-1 and TRBJ2-7; the match to TRBD2 covers 9 bases. In germline, CDR1 is DFQATT, CDR2 SNEGSKA (reference sequence). This CDR3 is built from 15 residues. V lost 3 bases and J lost 7; bases outside the gene matches: 13. In DNA form, the CDR3 reads TGCAGTGCTAGGGCTAGCGGGGTCATCGGCAATGAGCAGTACTTC. This sequence encodes CSARASGVIGNEQYF.

The chain joins TRBV5-1 to TRBJ1-1; D is unclear. Germline V gene data show CDR1 as SGHRS and CDR2 as YFSETQ. The CDR3 sequence is 14 residues long. The V end was cut by 7 bases, the J end by 4 bases, with 17 bases between. CDR3 amino acids: CASGPVGVRTEAFF. For the CDR3, the DNA is TGCGCCAGCGGCCCTGTCGGGGTACGCACTGAAGCTTTCTTT.

This clonotype was observed a handful of times. The V call is TRBV10-3, the J call TRBJ2-1; 9 bases map to TRBD2. J lost 7 bases, V lost 3 bases, and 7 bases had no gene match. The CDR3 extends over 15 amino acids. CDR1 is ENHRY and CDR2 is SYGVKD in the germline V gene. As DNA, the CDR3 is TGTGCCATCAGTGAACTTAGCGGGGGTCTGAATGAGCAGTTCTTC. Translation: CAISELSGGLNEQFF.

The chain links TRBV5-5 to TRBJ1-1; the D gene is possibly TRBD1 (6 bases). The CDR3 totals 17 residues. The V and J ends lost 5 bases and 10 bases respectively, with 30 bases between them. The V gene's germline CDR1 is SGHKS and CDR2 YYEKEE (reference sequence). In DNA form, the CDR3 reads TGTGCCAGCAGACATGGGTCGGAGGGGGGAGGCACTCGGGGAGCTTTCTTT. This translates into CASRHGSEGGGTRGAFF.

With regard to this clonotype: Compared with germline, one end of the junction differs, possibly owing to a read error. This chain links TRBV27 with TRBJ1-4, with 10 bases identical to TRBD1. CDR1 is MNHEY, CDR2 SMNVEV, per germline (reference sequence). CDR3 size: 15 residues. The CDR3 DNA is TGTGCCAGCAGTTCCCGGGACAGGGGAGGCGAAAAAATGTTTTTT. The encoded protein is CASSSRDRGGEKMFF.

The rearrangement joins TRBV4-2 to TRBJ2-5; 9 bases are shared with TRBD2. From germline, CDR1 is LGHNA and CDR2 YNFKEQ. V was clipped by 1 base and J by 3 bases; unmatched bases: 6. The CDR3 has 16 amino acids. CDR3 protein: CASSQVSRGGEETQYF. CDR3 bases: TGTGCCAGCAGCCAAGTTTCGCGGGGGGGGGAAGAGACCCAGTACTTC.

The rearrangement uses TRBV12-3 or TRBV12-4 and TRBJ2-1; TRBD1 matches at 10 bases. V lost 7 bases, J lost 9 bases, and 6 bases stayed unmatched. The CDR3 is made up of 13 amino acids. In DNA form, the CDR3 reads TGTGCCAGCACCGGGACAGGGGATACTGAGCAGTTCTTC. Protein: CASTGTGDTEQFF.

This clonotype has more than one count but fewer than ten. This chain links TRBV20-1 with TRBJ2-5; 8 nucleotides match TRBD2. Looked up from germline, CDR1 is DFQATT and CDR2 is SNEGSKA (reference sequence). The CDR3 extends over 17 amino acids. Trimming took 5 bases from V and 2 from J; bases not matched to a gene: 16. CDR3: CSAARASRTSQQETQYF. CDR3 coding DNA: TGCAGTGCTGCCCGCGCCTCTAGGACTAGCCAACAAGAGACCCAGTACTTC.

CDR3 sequence: CASSLTGLAETSTDTQYF. In DNA form, the CDR3 reads TGCGCCAGCAGCCTTACGGGACTAGCGGAGACTAGCACAGATACGCAGTATTTT. The chain recombines TRBV4-3 with TRBJ2-3, with 11 positions matching TRBD2. The CDR3 is 18 residues long. V shed 4 bases, J shed 0 bases, and the junction held 9 bases outside the gene matches. CDR1 and CDR2 from the germline V gene are LGHNA and YSLEER.

About this clonotype itself: Being one base from a much bigger clone, this may be a read error. This chain links TRBV12-3 or TRBV12-4 with TRBJ1-2; the D is unclear. V was trimmed by 3 bases and J by 7 bases, leaving 12 bases between them. CDR3 size: 13 residues. The CDR3 spells CASSFGPGSGYTF. CDR3 in DNA: TGTGCCAGCAGTTTTGGTCCGGGGTCTGGCTACACCTTC.

The chain couples TRBV7-9 to TRBJ1-2, with D maybe TRBD1 (5 bases). V was clipped by 5 bases and J by 1 base, with 23 bases between them. CDR1 and CDR2 from the germline V gene are SEHNR and FQNEAQ (reference sequence). This CDR3 is built from 18 residues. In DNA form, the CDR3 reads TGTGCCAGCAGCCCTCCCCCTGGGGGGAGGTTATTTAACTATGGCTACACCTTC. It translates to CASSPPPGGRLFNYGYTF.